This T cell receptor beta chain was recovered during a study of blood T cell repertoires in COVID-19. Study background: Researchers got acute and convalescent COVID-19 samples from the United States, Italy and Spain. PBMCs, B-cell-depleted T cells, or T cells provided the cDNA or gDNA that made up the material.

Per the original data handling: Nucleated cell counts were estimated from reference gene primer amplification. The assay was immunoSEQ multiplex PCR, and TCRdb's table has in-frame clones only and misses some. V, J and clone size are taken as reported in that table, and D and trimming were inferred from the DNA itself. Of 40,000 to 45,000 clones in the sample, around 70% are singletons; the top ten hold 6.2%. Germline lookup yields CDR1 KGHDR and CDR2 SFDVKD. This CDR3 spans 17 amino acids. The V gene end was trimmed by 6 bases and the J gene end by 4 bases; junction bases not matched to a gene: 9. The sample was peripheral blood. The V and J genes are TRBV24-1 and TRBJ2-5; 14 positions match TRBD2. This clonotype originated in an elderly man with acute or convalescent COVID-19. This CDR3 reads CATSRGTSGRGGETQYF. The CDR3 coding sequence is TGTGCCACCAGTCGGGGGACTAGCGGGAGAGGTGGAGAGACCCAGTACTTC.